This TCR beta chain was profiled in a study of shared clonotypes between healthy human individuals. Study-level results: Exclusively blood specimens were collected; tissue repertoires likely differ.

Details on this clone: The antigen is not known.

Per the original methods: For the immunoSEQ data, sequences were junction-only without quality scores, so filtering differed. Libraries were prepared by immunoSEQ multiplex PCR; TCRdb keeps only in-frame clonotypes and omits some of them. V and J calls and clone size are those listed in that table; D and trimming were worked out from the DNA. The sample carries about 490,000 clones, approximately 82% recorded once. Genomic DNA from unsorted samples was obtained from around 99 million PBMCs (per sample). The CDR3 has 14 amino acids. Trimming pared 0 bases from V and 5 bases from J, leaving 11 bases between. CDR1 and CDR2 (germline): SGHNT, YYREEE (reference sequence).

Sequencing input: PBMCs. V and J are TRBV5-4 and TRBJ1-1; possibly TRBD1 for D (5 bases). The sequence was obtained from a woman between 40 and 55 years old in good health. Some clones in this sample may be carry-over from other donors' samples. The CDR3 DNA sequence: TGTGCCAGCAGCTTGGTCGGGGCGGTAACTGAAGCTTTCTTT. Its protein is CASSLVGAVTEAFF. Full variable domain (outside the CDR3, taken from reference TRBV5-4 and TRBJ1-1): ETGVTQSPTHLIKTRGQQVTLRCSSQSGHNTVSWYQQALGQGPQFIFQYYREEENGRGNFPPRFSGLQFPNYSSELNVNALELDDSALYLCASSLVGAVTEAFFGQGTRLTVV.